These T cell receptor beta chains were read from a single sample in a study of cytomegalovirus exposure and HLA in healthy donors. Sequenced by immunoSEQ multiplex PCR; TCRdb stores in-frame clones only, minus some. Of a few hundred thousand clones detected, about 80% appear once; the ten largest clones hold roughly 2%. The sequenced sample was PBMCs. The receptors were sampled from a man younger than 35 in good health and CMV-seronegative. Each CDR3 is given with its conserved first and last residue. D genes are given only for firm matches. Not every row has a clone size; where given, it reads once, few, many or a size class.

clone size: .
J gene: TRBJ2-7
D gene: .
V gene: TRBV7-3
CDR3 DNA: TGTGCCAGCAGCCCCGAGGTGGGGCCCTACGAGCAGTACTTC
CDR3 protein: CASSPEVGPYEQYF

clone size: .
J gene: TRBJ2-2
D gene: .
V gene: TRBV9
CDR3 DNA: TGTGCCAGCAGCGTAGCCGCAGGGCTGAGCACCGGGGAGCTGTTTTTT
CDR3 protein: CASSVAAGLSTGELFF

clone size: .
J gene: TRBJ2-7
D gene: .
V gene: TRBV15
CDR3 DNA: TGTGCCACCAGCAGGGCCTCCTACGAGCAGTACTTC
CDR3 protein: CATSRASYEQYF

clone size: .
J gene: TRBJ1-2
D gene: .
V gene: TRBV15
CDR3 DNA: TGTGCCACCAGCGGAGGGGGGGGCCGCGATAACTATGGCTACACCTTC
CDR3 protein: CATSGGGGRDNYGYTF

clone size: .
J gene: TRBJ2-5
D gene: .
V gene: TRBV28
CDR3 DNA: TGTGCCAGCAGTTCCTATATAGAGGGCCTCAGTGGGACCCAGTACTTC
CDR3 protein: CASSSYIEGLSGTQYF

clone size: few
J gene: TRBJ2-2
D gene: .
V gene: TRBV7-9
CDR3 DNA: TGTTCCAGCAGCCCCTCGGTACGAAGTACTAACACCGGGGAGCTGTTTTTT
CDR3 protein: CSSSPSVRSTNTGELFF

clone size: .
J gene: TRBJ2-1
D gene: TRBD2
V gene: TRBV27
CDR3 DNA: TGTGCCAGCCAACTCGGGGGGGGCGCGTGGAATGAGCAGTTCTTC
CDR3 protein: CASQLGGGAWNEQFF

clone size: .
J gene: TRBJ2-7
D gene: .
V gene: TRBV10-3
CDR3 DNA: TGTGCCTCACAAGACAGGACCTACGAGCAGTACTTC
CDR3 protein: CASQDRTYEQYF

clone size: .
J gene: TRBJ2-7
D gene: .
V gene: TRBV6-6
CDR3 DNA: TGTGCCAGCCGAATCTCGGACGGGGGGCCGGCCTACGAGCAGTACTTC
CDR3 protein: CASRISDGGPAYEQYF

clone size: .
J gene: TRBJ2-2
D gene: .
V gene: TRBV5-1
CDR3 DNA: TGCGCCAGCAGGTTCGAAACGGACAGCGGGGAGCTGTTTTTT
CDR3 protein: CASRFETDSGELFF

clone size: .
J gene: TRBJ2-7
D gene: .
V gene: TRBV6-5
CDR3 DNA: TGTGCCAGCAGAGGCGGGGCCTACGAGCAGTACTTC
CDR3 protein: CASRGGAYEQYF

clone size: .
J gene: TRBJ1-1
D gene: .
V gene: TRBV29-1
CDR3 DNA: TGCAGCGTTGAGCCGGTTTCGAACACTGAAGCTTTCTTT
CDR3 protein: CSVEPVSNTEAFF